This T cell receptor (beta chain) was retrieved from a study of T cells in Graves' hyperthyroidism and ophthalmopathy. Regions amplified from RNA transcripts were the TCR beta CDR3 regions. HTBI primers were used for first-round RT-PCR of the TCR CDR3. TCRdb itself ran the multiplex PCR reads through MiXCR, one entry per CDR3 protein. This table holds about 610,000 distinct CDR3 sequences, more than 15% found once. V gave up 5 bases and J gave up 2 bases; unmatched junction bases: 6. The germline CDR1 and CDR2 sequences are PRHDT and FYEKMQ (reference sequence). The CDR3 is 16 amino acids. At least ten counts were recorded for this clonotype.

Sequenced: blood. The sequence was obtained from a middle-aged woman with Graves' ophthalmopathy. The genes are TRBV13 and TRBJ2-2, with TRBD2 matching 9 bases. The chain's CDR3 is CASSPLAGANTGELFF. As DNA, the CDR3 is TGTGCCAGCAGCCCATTAGCGGGGGCCAACACCGGGGAGCTGTTTTTT. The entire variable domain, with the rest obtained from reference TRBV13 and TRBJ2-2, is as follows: AAGVIQSPRHLIKEKRETATLKCYPIPRHDTVYWYQQGPGQDPQFLISFYEKMQSDKGSIPDRFSAQQFSDYHSELNMSSLELGDSALYFCASSPLAGANTGELFFGEGSRLTVL.